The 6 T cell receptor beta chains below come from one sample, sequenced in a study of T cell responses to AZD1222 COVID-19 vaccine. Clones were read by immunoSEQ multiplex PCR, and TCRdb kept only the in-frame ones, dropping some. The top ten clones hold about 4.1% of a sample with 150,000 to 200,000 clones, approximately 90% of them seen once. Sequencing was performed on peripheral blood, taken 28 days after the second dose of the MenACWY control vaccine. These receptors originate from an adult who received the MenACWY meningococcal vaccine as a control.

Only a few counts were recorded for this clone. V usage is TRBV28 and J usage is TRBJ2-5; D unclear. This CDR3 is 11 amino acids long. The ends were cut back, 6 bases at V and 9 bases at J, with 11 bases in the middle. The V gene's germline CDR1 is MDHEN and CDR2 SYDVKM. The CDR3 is CASSPFRAQYF. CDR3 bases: TGTGCCAGCAGCCCATTTAGGGCCCAGTACTTC.

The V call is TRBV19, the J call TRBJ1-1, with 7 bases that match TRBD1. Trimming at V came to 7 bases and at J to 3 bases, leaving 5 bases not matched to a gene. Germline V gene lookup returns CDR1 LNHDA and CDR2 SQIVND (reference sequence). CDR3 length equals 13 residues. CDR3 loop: CASTPQGDTEAFF. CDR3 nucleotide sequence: TGTGCCAGTACCCCCCAGGGGGACACTGAAGCTTTCTTT.

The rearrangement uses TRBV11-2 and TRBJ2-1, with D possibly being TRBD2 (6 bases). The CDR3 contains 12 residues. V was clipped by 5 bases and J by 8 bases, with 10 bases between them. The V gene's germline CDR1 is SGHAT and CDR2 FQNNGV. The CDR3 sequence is CASSAPSDEQFF. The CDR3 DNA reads TGTGCCAGCAGCGCACCTAGCGATGAGCAGTTCTTC.

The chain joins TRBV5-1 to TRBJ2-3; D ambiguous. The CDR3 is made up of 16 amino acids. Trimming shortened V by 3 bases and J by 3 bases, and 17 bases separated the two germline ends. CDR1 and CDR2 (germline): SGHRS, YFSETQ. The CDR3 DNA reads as TGCGCCAGCAGCTCCGGAGCTCTGGTTGAGACAGATACGCAGTATTTT. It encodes CASSSGALVETDTQYF. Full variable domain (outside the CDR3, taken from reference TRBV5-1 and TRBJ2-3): KAGVTQTPRYLIKTRGQQVTLSCSPISGHRSVSWYQQTPGQGLQFLFEYFSETQRNKGNFPGRFSGRQFSNSRSEMNVSTLELGDSALYLCASSSGALVETDTQYFGPGTRLTVL.

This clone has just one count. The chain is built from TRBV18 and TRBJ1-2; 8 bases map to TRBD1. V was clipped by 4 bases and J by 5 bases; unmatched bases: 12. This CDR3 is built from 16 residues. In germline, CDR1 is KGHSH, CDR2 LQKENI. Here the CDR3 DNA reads TGTGCCAGCTCACAAACCCGGGACAGGTCGGATTATGGCTACACCTTC. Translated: CASSQTRDRSDYGYTF.

The CDR3 region has the DNA TGTGCCAGCAGAGAGGGGACCCAGCCCCAGCATTTT. As protein: CASREGTQPQHF. The gene calls are TRBV2 and TRBJ1-5; the D gene is possibly TRBD1 (5 bases). There are 12 residues in the CDR3. Germline V gene sequence: CDR1 SNHLY, CDR2 FYNNEI. The V end lost 6 bases, the J end lost 7 bases, and 10 bases lay between the germline ends.